The T cell receptor beta chain described here comes from a study of blood T cells in healthy people across ages. This clonotype has a handful of counts. Germline V gene sequence: CDR1 SGDLS, CDR2 YYNGEE. V lost 3 bases and J 10 bases, leaving 11 bases between the germline ends. This CDR3 region has 12 residues. The second PCR ran roughly 7 to 11 cycles with a sample-barcoded 5' primer and J-beta primers. TCRdb re-derived calls from the 5' RACE reads in MiXCR, one entry per CDR3 protein. Of 550,000 to 800,000 distinct CDR3 sequences detected, 20% to 25% appear once; the ten largest clones hold 3% to 4.5%.

Sequencing was performed on blood. The source of this sequence is a man between 65 and 85 years old in good health. V gene TRBV9 combines with J gene TRBJ2-1; D unresolved. The CDR3 DNA follows: TGTGCCAGCAGCGCCCTCGTCGGAGAGCAGTTCTTC. It translates to CASSALVGEQFF. Full variable domain (remainder filled in from reference TRBV9 and TRBJ2-1): DSGVTQTPKHLITATGQRVTLRCSPRSGDLSVYWYQQSLDQGLQFLIQYYNGEERAKGNILERFSAQQFPDLHSELNLSSLELGDSALYFCASSALVGEQFFGPGTRLTVL.